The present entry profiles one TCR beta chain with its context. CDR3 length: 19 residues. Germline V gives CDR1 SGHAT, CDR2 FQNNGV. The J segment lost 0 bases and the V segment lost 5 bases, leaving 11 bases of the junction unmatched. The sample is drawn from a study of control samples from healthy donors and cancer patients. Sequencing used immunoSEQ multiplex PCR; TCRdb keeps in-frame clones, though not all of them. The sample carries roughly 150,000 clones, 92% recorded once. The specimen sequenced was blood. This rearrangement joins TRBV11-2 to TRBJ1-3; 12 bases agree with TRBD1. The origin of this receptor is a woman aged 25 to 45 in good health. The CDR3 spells CASSPGGTGGESSGNTIYF. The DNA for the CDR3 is TGTGCCAGCAGCCCCGGAGGGACAGGGGGCGAATCCTCTGGAAACACCATATATTTT.